The 27 T cell receptor beta chains below were found in one sample sequenced in a study of spatial heterogeneity in lung cancer. TCRdb reprocessed the 5' RACE reads via MiXCR and lists one record per CDR3 protein. The sample has 18,000 or so distinct CDR3 sequences, 5.5% to 6% seen once. As to time point: sample taken at primary tumor resection. Which antigens these TCRs recognize remains unknown. Study results and caveats: Tumor mutation count correlated with how many alpha and beta TCRs expanded intratumorally.

The sequencing used lung tumor tissue, collected at surgery. The receptors were sampled from a female donor with early-stage non-small cell lung cancer.

The V call is TRBV11-2, the J call TRBJ1-5, with a weak D call TRBD1 (6 bases). Trimming took off 5 bases at V and 3 bases at J, with 17 bases between the two ends. CDR1 is SGHAT, CDR2 FQNNGV, per germline. The CDR3 runs to 16 residues. As DNA, the CDR3 is TGTGCCAGCAGCCCAACGACAGGCCCAACCAATCAGCCCCAGCATTTT. Its translation: CASSPTTGPTNQPQHF.

The chain links TRBV27 to TRBJ2-2; 11 nucleotides align to TRBD2. V was clipped by 5 bases and J by 0 bases; unmatched bases: 2. Germline V lookup: CDR1 MNHEY, CDR2 SMNVEV (reference sequence). The CDR3 has 16 residues. The CDR3 bases are TGTGCCAGCAGTCTAGCGGGAGGTGCGAACACCGGGGAGCTGTTTTTT. Translated: CASSLAGGANTGELFF.

The J gene is TRBJ2-5, the V gene TRBV29-1; 10 bases match TRBD2. V trimming: 3 bases; J trimming: 5 bases; junction bases outside the gene matches: 12. CDR3 length equals 16 residues. The germline V gene has CDR1 SQVTM and CDR2 ANQGSEA. This CDR3 is CSVDLDPGLAKETQYF. The DNA for the CDR3 is TGCAGCGTTGATTTGGACCCGGGACTAGCGAAGGAGACCCAGTACTTC.

This clonotype showed up many times. The chain combines TRBV28 with TRBJ2-7; D gene ambiguous. This CDR3 is 11 amino acids long. Germline V gene data show CDR1 as MDHEN and CDR2 as SYDVKM. With 3 bases removed from V and 1 base from J, the gap between germline ends came to 1 base. CDR3 amino acids: CASSFSYEQYF. CDR3 nucleotides: TGTGCCAGCAGTTTTTCCTACGAGCAGTACTTC.

This clonotype was detected ten times or more. J is TRBJ2-2 and V is TRBV25-1; D is uncertain. The CDR3 contains 13 residues. The V end lost 6 bases, the J end lost 0 bases, and 5 bases lay between the germline ends. Germline V gene lookup returns CDR1 MGHDK and CDR2 SYGVNS. CDR3 sequence (DNA): TGTGCCAGCAGCGGGCCGAACACCGGGGAGCTGTTTTTT. This sequence encodes CASSGPNTGELFF. Using reference TRBV25-1 and TRBJ2-2 for the parts outside the CDR3, the full variable domain is EADIYQTPRYLVIGTGKKITLECSQTMGHDKMYWYQQDPGMELHLIHYSYGVNSTEKGDLSSESTVSRIRTEHFPLTLESARPSHTSQYLCASSGPNTGELFFGEGSRLTVL.

The rearrangement links TRBV7-9 to TRBJ1-4; D is possibly TRBD1 (5 bases). The CDR3 has 13 amino acids. The germline V gene encodes CDR1 SEHNR and CDR2 FQNEAQ (reference sequence). V was trimmed by 11 bases and J by 1 base, leaving 11 bases between them. CDR3 loop: CAGTGLTNEKLFF. The CDR3 bases are TGTGCCGGTACAGGCCTAACTAATGAAAAACTGTTTTTT.

The sample holds many counts of this clonotype. The CDR3 DNA reads TGTGCCAGCAGCTTAGCGACAGGGGAAGAAAAACTGTTTTTT. Amino acids: CASSLATGEEKLFF. The chain carries TRBV7-9 and TRBJ1-4; 8 positions match TRBD1. Trimming cost V 0 bases and J 8 bases; bases outside gene matches: 2. CDR3 length: 14 amino acids. CDR1 SEHNR and CDR2 FQNEAQ come from the germline V gene (reference sequence). The full variable domain, with the rest looked up from reference TRBV7-9 and TRBJ1-4, is DTGVSQNPRHKITKRGQNVTFRCDPISEHNRLYWYRQTLGQGPEFLTYFQNEAQLEKSRLLSDRFSAERPKGSFSTLEIQRTEQGDSAMYLCASSLATGEEKLFFGSGTQLSVL.

This clonotype is labeled as medium-sized. As DNA, the CDR3 is TGTGCCAGCAGTTTACAGGGACAGACCCCAGATACGCAGTATTTT. Protein sequence: CASSLQGQTPDTQYF. The V gene is TRBV28, the J gene TRBJ2-3; 7 bases are a match to TRBD1. V lost 2 bases to trimming and J lost 4 bases; unmatched junction nucleotides: 6. CDR3 length equals 15 residues. The germline gives CDR1 MDHEN, CDR2 SYDVKM.

This clonotype turned up a few times. The V call is TRBV10-2, the J call TRBJ1-1; 9 bases are a match to TRBD1. The CDR3 totals 13 residues. After removal of 6 bases from V and 11 bases from J, the junction contained 10 bases not matched to a gene. From germline, CDR1 is WSHSY and CDR2 SAAADI. The CDR3 sequence: CASSIGQGMYAFF. CDR3 nucleotide sequence: TGCGCCAGCAGCATCGGACAGGGGATGTACGCTTTCTTT.

This clonotype showed up many times. This chain links TRBV7-8 with TRBJ2-1, with 8 nucleotides matching TRBD2. The V and J ends lost 2 bases and 0 bases, in that order; junction bases with no gene match: 9. The CDR3 has 18 residues. CDR1 and CDR2 from the germline V gene are SGHVS and FQNEAQ. The CDR3 bases are TGTGCCAGCAGCTTAAGCGGGGGTAGCGGTAGCTCCTACAATGAGCAGTTCTTC. Protein sequence: CASSLSGGSGSSYNEQFF.

Points on this clonotype: Its ends do not fully match the called genes, so a read error is possible. This sequence joins TRBV27 and TRBJ1-1, with D possibly being TRBD1 (6 bases). The CDR3 loop spans 15 amino acids. In germline, CDR1 is MNHEY, CDR2 SMNVEV (reference sequence). The CDR3 loop is CTSSPSGTLNTEAFF. The CDR3 region has the DNA TGTACCAGCAGTCCTTCCGGGACATTGAACACTGAAGCTTTCTTT.

This clonotype occurred many times. The J gene is TRBJ2-1, the V gene TRBV4-1; D remains unclear. In germline, CDR1 is MGHRA, CDR2 YSYEKL. The length of the CDR3 is 16 residues. V lost 0 bases and J 0 bases, leaving 9 bases between the germline ends. The CDR3, as DNA: TGCGCCAGCAGCCAAGATAGGCAGAGCTCCTACAATGAGCAGTTCTTC. This gives the protein CASSQDRQSSYNEQFF.

There are many counts of this clonotype. V and J are TRBV12-3 or TRBV12-4 and TRBJ2-5; D is perhaps TRBD1 (5 bases). V lost 4 bases, J lost 4 bases, and 16 bases lay in between. This CDR3 region has 15 residues. CDR3 sequence reads: CASSSGQIVGETQYF. As DNA, the CDR3 is TGTGCCAGCAGTTCCGGACAAATCGTTGGAGAGACCCAGTACTTC.

V gene TRBV5-1 combines with J gene TRBJ2-7, with 9 bases fitting TRBD2. The germline gives CDR1 SGHRS, CDR2 YFSETQ. CDR3 length equals 13 residues. J lost 5 bases, V lost 5 bases, and 5 bases had no gene match. CDR3 nucleotide sequence: TGCGCCAGCAGTGCGGGAGGGCCCGACGAGCAGTACTTC. This translates into CASSAGGPDEQYF. The variable domain in full, completed from reference TRBV5-1 and TRBJ2-7, reads KAGVTQTPRYLIKTRGQQVTLSCSPISGHRSVSWYQQTPGQGLQFLFEYFSETQRNKGNFPGRFSGRQFSNSRSEMNVSTLELGDSALYLCASSAGGPDEQYFGPGTRLTVT.

This clonotype was detected ten times or more. CDR3 region: CATSDSLAGGSYEQYF. In DNA, the CDR3 is TGTGCCACCAGTGACTCACTAGCGGGAGGGTCCTACGAGCAGTACTTC. This chain uses TRBV24-1 with TRBJ2-7; 13 bases agree with TRBD2. Losses at the gene ends were 4 bases for V and 1 base for J; bases not matched to a gene: 3. From germline, CDR1 is KGHDR and CDR2 SFDVKD. The CDR3 spans 16 residues.

This clonotype was detected only a few times. CDR3 nucleotides: TGTGCCAGCAGCGTCGGGACTAGCGGGAGGAACAATGAGCAGTTCTTC. Protein: CASSVGTSGRNNEQFF. The V call is TRBV7-8, the J call TRBJ2-1, with 15 nucleotides matching TRBD2. V was pared by 5 bases and J by 5 bases, with 4 bases of the junction left unmatched. CDR3 length: 16 residues. The germline V gene encodes CDR1 SGHVS and CDR2 FQNEAQ.

This rearrangement joins TRBV7-3 to TRBJ2-1, with 12 positions matching TRBD1. This CDR3 is built from 17 residues. The germline CDR1 and CDR2 sequences are SGHTA and FQGTGA. V trimming: 3 bases; J trimming: 7 bases; junction bases outside the gene matches: 10. CDR3 sequence reads: CASSFPPRDRGLNEQFF. The CDR3, as DNA: TGTGCCAGCAGCTTCCCCCCCCGGGACAGGGGGCTGAATGAGCAGTTCTTC. Full variable domain (remainder filled in from reference TRBV7-3 and TRBJ2-1): GAGVSQTPSNKVTEKGKYVELRCDPISGHTALYWYRQSLGQGPEFLIYFQGTGAADDSGLPNDRFFAVRPEGSVSTLKIQRTERGDSAVYLCASSFPPRDRGLNEQFFGPGTRLTVL.

The sample holds many counts of this clonotype. J is TRBJ2-1 and V is TRBV5-4; D gene unclear. CDR1 is SGHNT and CDR2 is YYREEE in the germline V gene (reference sequence). The CDR3 is made up of 12 amino acids. The V gene lost 3 bases and the J gene lost 5 bases, with 6 bases spanning the gap. The CDR3 is CASSSADNEQFF. In DNA form, the CDR3 reads TGTGCCAGCAGCTCGGCGGACAATGAGCAGTTCTTC.

The genes are TRBV10-3 and TRBJ2-7, with 14 bases matching TRBD2. Losses at the gene ends were 3 bases for V and 3 bases for J; bases not matched to a gene: 4. Germline V gives CDR1 ENHRY, CDR2 SYGVKD. CDR3 length: 16 residues. CDR3 nucleotides: TGTGCCATCAGTGACCCGGGACTAGCGGGAGTCTACGAGCAGTACTTC. Protein sequence: CAISDPGLAGVYEQYF.

Remarks on this clonotype: This may be a read error: a much more frequent sequence differs by one nucleotide. The V and J genes are TRBV6-1 and TRBJ2-3, with 7 bases lining up with TRBD2. Germline CDR1 and CDR2: MNHNS and SASEGT. CDR3 size: 15 residues. The CDR3 loop is CASSDWTRTSDTRYF. In DNA, the CDR3 is TGTGCCAGCAGTGACTGGACTAGAACTTCAGATACGCGGTATTTT.

This clonotype was observed many times. The V and J genes are TRBV28 and TRBJ1-2; no clear D. Germline V CDR1 and CDR2: MDHEN, SYDVKM. The CDR3 spans 12 residues. Trimming shortened V by 3 bases and J by 7 bases, and 9 bases separated the two germline ends. CDR3 residues: CASSFSGGGYTF. CDR3 bases: TGTGCCAGCAGTTTCTCGGGCGGTGGCTACACCTTC.

This clonotype was counted at least ten times. The V call is TRBV7-9, the J call TRBJ2-7, with no clear D. Germline loops: CDR1 SEHNR, CDR2 FQNEAQ (reference sequence). Trimming removed 2 bases from V and 3 bases from J, with 14 bases in between. This CDR3 has 15 residues. The CDR3 nucleotides are TGTGCCAGCAGCTTATCGGGTCGAAGCAACTACGAGCAGTACTTC. This sequence encodes CASSLSGRSNYEQYF.

This clonotype showed up many times. The V call is TRBV23-1, the J call TRBJ1-5; 7 bases align to TRBD1. TRBV23-1 is recorded as an ORF, its role being uncertain. The CDR3 is 19 amino acids. Trimming cost V 2 bases and J 0 bases; bases outside gene matches: 13. The CDR3 coding sequence is TGCGCCAGCAGTCAACGTGACAGGGCCCCCCTATATAGCAATCAGCCCCAGCATTTT. Translation gives CASSQRDRAPLYSNQPQHF.

This clonotype was counted many times. This rearrangement joins TRBV5-4 to TRBJ2-2; perhaps TRBD2 as D (6 bases). This CDR3 region has 16 residues. Trimming took off 4 bases at V and 1 base at J, with 14 bases between the two ends. Germline CDR1 reads SGHNT; CDR2 reads YYREEE (reference sequence). Here the CDR3 DNA reads TGTGCCAGCAGCCTCGGCGGGACGGTGAACACCGGGGAGCTGTTTTTT. Amino acid sequence: CASSLGGTVNTGELFF.

Details on this clonotype: It may be a read error: a sequence one base away is much more abundant. The V and J genes are TRBV25-1 and TRBJ1-4; D gene uncertain. CDR1 and CDR2 (germline): MGHDK, SYGVNS. V dropped 6 bases and J dropped 5 bases, with 7 bases sitting between them. The CDR3 totals 12 residues. The CDR3 sequence is CASSGRNEKLFF. CDR3 sequence (DNA): TGTGCCAGCAGCGGGAGAAATGAAAAACTGTTTTTT.

This clonotype appeared once. Just one base apart from a much larger clone, this may be a read error. In this CDR3 the conserved last residue, phenylalanine or tryptophan, is missing, so a read error is likely. The rearrangement joins TRBV2 to TRBJ2-1; unclear D gene. Germline V gives CDR1 SNHLY, CDR2 FYNNEI. The CDR3 runs to 11 residues. V was pared by 6 bases and J by 5 bases, with 5 bases between. CDR3: CASSDDNEQFS. The CDR3 DNA reads as TGTGCCAGCAGCGATGACAATGAGCAGTTCTCC.

As for this clonotype: This may stem from a read error, because a much larger clone lies one nucleotide away. The chain is built from TRBV14 and TRBJ2-3; D remains ambiguous. V was clipped by 0 bases and J by 8 bases, with 12 bases between them. This CDR3 is 14 amino acids long. Germline V CDR1 and CDR2: SGHDN, FVKESK. Here the CDR3 reads CASSQDSWEVTQYF. CDR3 nucleotides: TGTGCCAGCAGCCAAGATTCTTGGGAAGTTACGCAGTATTTT.